Reported below is one T cell receptor beta chain. The CDR3 consists of 13 residues. Germline V lookup: CDR1 MDHEN, CDR2 SYDVKM. Trimming removed 2 bases at V and 6 bases at J, with 10 bases between. This entry comes from a study of blood T cell repertoires in COVID-19. About the study: Nucleic acid was either cDNA or gDNA, and it came from T cells, B-cell-depleted T cells, or PBMCs.

Seattle patients were enrolled while actively infected and followed longitudinally. Data came from immunoSEQ multiplex PCR; TCRdb stores just in-frame clones and leaves some out. The profile shows some 370,000 clones, about 87% of them singletons. The gene calls are TRBV28 and TRBJ1-1; D unclear. This TCR derives from a woman aged 25 to 39 with COVID-19, enrolled during active disease. The sample taken for sequencing was peripheral blood. The CDR3 loop reads CASSLAGSSEAFF. The CDR3 DNA is TGTGCCAGCAGTTTAGCGGGGAGTTCTGAAGCTTTCTTT.